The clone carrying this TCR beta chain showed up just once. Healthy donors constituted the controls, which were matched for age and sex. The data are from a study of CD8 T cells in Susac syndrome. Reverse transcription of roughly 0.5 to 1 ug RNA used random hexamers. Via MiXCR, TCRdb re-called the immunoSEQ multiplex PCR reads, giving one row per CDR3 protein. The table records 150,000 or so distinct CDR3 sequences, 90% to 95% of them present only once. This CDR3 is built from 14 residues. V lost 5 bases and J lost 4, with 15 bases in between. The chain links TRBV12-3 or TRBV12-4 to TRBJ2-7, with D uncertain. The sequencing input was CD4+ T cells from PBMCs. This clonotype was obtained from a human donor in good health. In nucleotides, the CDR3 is TGTGCCAGCAGTCTCAGCGCACTCCCGTACGAGCAGTACTTC. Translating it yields CASSLSALPYEQYF.